One sample yielded the 28 T cell receptor beta chains listed below, sequenced in a study of radiation and T cells in renal cell carcinoma. The time point here: baseline pretreatment blood. Treatment specified: 15 Gy SBRT to primary tumor, nephrectomy 4 weeks later. Data came from immunoSEQ multiplex PCR; TCRdb stores just in-frame clones and leaves some out. The table shows about 49,000 clones, with 65% to 90% occurring only once. This sample comprised blood, obtained from a patient whose treatment included radiotherapy and nephrectomy. Receptors were obtained from a woman in her 70s with renal cell carcinoma.

The gene calls are TRBV7-2 and TRBJ1-3, with D possibly being TRBD1 (6 bases). Germline CDR1 and CDR2: SGHTA and FQGNSA. The CDR3 is made up of 16 amino acids. The germline V and J ends were trimmed by 5 bases and 5 bases, with 19 bases remaining between them. The CDR3 region has the DNA TGTGCCAGCAGCCCGGCGGCTGGGGGCTCAAGAAACACCATATATTTT. Its protein product is CASSPAAGGSRNTIYF.

The J gene is TRBJ2-7, the V gene TRBV5-1; D might be TRBD1 (5 bases). Germline-derived CDR1 and CDR2 are SGHRS and YFSETQ. This CDR3 is built from 15 residues. Trimming cost V 3 bases and J 1 base, with 14 bases left between them. As DNA, the CDR3 is TGCGCCAGCAGCTCTGCGCCCGACAGTTCCTACGAGCAGTACTTC. Residues: CASSSAPDSSYEQYF.

In this sample, this clone turned up once. The chain carries TRBV7-8 and TRBJ2-3, with 9 bases aligning to TRBD2. J was trimmed by 10 bases and V by 5 bases; bases with no gene match: 7. Germline V gene lookup returns CDR1 SGHVS and CDR2 FQNEAQ. This CDR3 is 13 amino acids long. The CDR3 bases are TGTGCCAGCAGCGATCCCGCGGGAGGGGCGCAGTATTTT. Amino acids: CASSDPAGGAQYF.

This clone was picked up one time. The chain employs TRBV7-9 and TRBJ1-5; 9 bases are shared with TRBD1. Germline V gene data show CDR1 as SEHNR and CDR2 as FQNEAQ (reference sequence). The CDR3 is 15 amino acids. V gave up 5 bases and J gave up 1 base; unmatched junction bases: 3. CDR3 amino acids: CASSATGGSNQPQHF. DNA for the CDR3: TGTGCCAGCAGCGCAACAGGGGGCAGCAATCAGCCCCAGCATTTT.

The chain is built from TRBV5-6 and TRBJ1-4; D is perhaps TRBD1 (5 bases). The CDR3 length is 18 residues. Germline V gives CDR1 SGHDT, CDR2 YYEEEE. V gave up 4 bases and J gave up 3 bases, with 22 bases separating them. This CDR3 is CASSLGGAGNLPNEKLFF. The CDR3 DNA sequence: TGTGCCAGCAGCCTGGGAGGAGCAGGGAACTTGCCTAATGAAAAACTGTTTTTT.

The rearrangement joins TRBV7-2 to TRBJ1-2; a possible D gene is TRBD1 (5 bases). In germline, CDR1 is SGHTA, CDR2 FQGNSA. CDR3 length: 14 residues. Trimming took 0 bases from V and 3 from J, leaving 8 bases between them. CDR3 in DNA: TGTGCCAGCAGCTTAGCTGGGACGTACTATGGCTACACCTTC. This encodes CASSLAGTYYGYTF. Drawing the rest from reference TRBV7-2 and TRBJ1-2, the complete variable domain is GAGVSQSPSNKVTEKGKDVELRCDPISGHTALYWYRQSLGQGLEFLIYFQGNSAPDKSGLPSDRFSAERTGGSVSTLTIQRTQQEDSAVYLCASSLAGTYYGYTFGSGTRLTVV.

V is TRBV21-1 and J is TRBJ1-4; TRBD1 reflects the table's D call only, with no check against the DNA. TRBV21-1 is given as a pseudogene. The CDR3 is made up of 19 amino acids. The CDR3 is CASSKALCRQGVRNEKLFF. In DNA, the CDR3 is TGTGCCAGCAGCAAAGCGCTTTGTCGGCAGGGGGTCCGTAATGAAAAACTGTTTTTT.

This clone was found a few times. The chain has TRBV5-8 and TRBJ1-1, with D unclear. Trimming cost V 3 bases and J 4 bases, with 10 bases left between them. The germline V gene has CDR1 SGHTS and CDR2 YDEGEE. CDR3 length: 13 amino acids. Written as DNA, the CDR3 is TGTGCCAGCAGCTACATGCGGGGCACTGAAGCTTTCTTT. Translation gives CASSYMRGTEAFF.

The rearrangement links TRBV19 to TRBJ1-1, with D perhaps matching TRBD1 (5 bases). Germline V gene sequence: CDR1 LNHDA, CDR2 SQIVND (reference sequence). V lost 9 bases to trimming and J lost 0 bases, with 11 bases between them. This CDR3 contains 13 residues. The CDR3 sequence is CASSGLMNTEAFF. The DNA of the CDR3 is TGTGCCAGCTCGGGACTAATGAACACTGAAGCTTTCTTT.

With regard to this clone: The junction and the germline gene differ at one end; a read error may be behind it. The chain couples TRBV7-2 to TRBJ1-3; D is undetermined. Germline loops: CDR1 SGHTA, CDR2 FQGNSA. The CDR3 runs to 15 residues. The CDR3 DNA reads as TGTGCCAGCAGCCCCGACATATCCTCTGGAAGCACCATATATTTT. It specifies CASSPDISSGSTIYF.

V gene TRBV27 combines with J gene TRBJ2-7; D call uncertain. CDR3 size: 15 residues. Germline V CDR1 and CDR2: MNHEY, SMNVEV (reference sequence). V was cut by 1 base and J by 3 bases, with 13 bases left in between. CDR3 region: CASSLLASSFYEQYF. The CDR3 region has the DNA TGTGCCAGCAGTTTATTGGCCAGTTCTTTCTACGAGCAGTACTTC.

This clone was found a few times. The J gene is TRBJ2-3, the V gene TRBV2; D is perhaps TRBD1 or TRBD2 (5 bases each). V lost 3 bases and J lost 12, with 16 bases in between. Looked up from germline, CDR1 is SNHLY and CDR2 is FYNNEI. This CDR3 is 13 amino acids long. The CDR3 region is CASSDVGTVVQYF. CDR3 bases: TGTGCCAGCAGTGATGTAGGGACGGTAGTTCAGTATTTT.

The CDR3 region has the DNA TGTGCCAGCAGTTACCGGGGCAGTGATGAAAAACTGTTTTTT. Protein product: CASSYRGSDEKLFF. This rearrangement joins TRBV6-5 to TRBJ1-4, with D possibly being TRBD1 (5 bases). The CDR3 is made up of 14 amino acids. Trimming took off 2 bases at V and 6 bases at J, with 10 bases between the two ends. Germline values: CDR1 MNHEY, CDR2 SVGAGI.

There are a few counts of this clone. The chain employs TRBV7-9 and TRBJ2-1; tentatively, D is TRBD2 (5 bases). V lost 5 bases to trimming and J lost 7 bases, with 21 bases between them. Per germline, CDR1 SEHNR and CDR2 FQNEAQ (reference sequence). The CDR3 runs to 16 residues. The CDR3 loop reads CASSTPLGRTANEQFF. Here the CDR3 DNA reads TGTGCCAGCAGCACCCCGTTAGGGAGAACTGCGAATGAGCAGTTCTTC.

The chain uses TRBV2 and TRBJ1-5; 7 bases fit TRBD1. This CDR3 comprises 13 residues. The junction had 3 bases not matched to a gene; V was cut back by 4 bases and J by 6 bases. Germline loops: CDR1 SNHLY, CDR2 FYNNEI. The CDR3 DNA reads as TGTGCCAGCAGTGGTGACAGGGTTCAGCCCCAGCATTTT. Translated: CASSGDRVQPQHF.

The gene calls are TRBV4-3 and TRBJ2-5; tentatively, D is TRBD1 (5 bases). This CDR3 is built from 15 residues. Germline V lookup: CDR1 LGHNA, CDR2 YSLEER. The V gene lost 0 bases and the J gene lost 3 bases, with 11 bases spanning the gap. CDR3 sequence reads: CASSQDVGVKETQYF. CDR3 sequence (DNA): TGCGCCAGCAGCCAAGATGTAGGGGTGAAAGAGACCCAGTACTTC.

The genes are TRBV7-9 and TRBJ2-2; D not resolved. Deletions cut 4 bases from V and 5 bases from J, with 2 bases between. The CDR3 totals 11 residues. Germline CDR1 SEHNR, CDR2 FQNEAQ (reference sequence). This CDR3 is CASSSTGELFF. CDR3 bases: TGTGCCAGCAGCTCGACCGGGGAGCTGTTTTTT.

The chain is built from TRBV5-6 and TRBJ2-5; maybe TRBD1 (6 bases). The CDR3 sequence is 15 residues long. V dropped 2 bases and J dropped 4 bases, with 15 bases sitting between them. The germline CDR1 and CDR2 sequences are SGHDT and YYEEEE. The CDR3 DNA is TGTGCCAGCAGCTTCCAAGAGATAGGGGGAGAGACCCAGTACTTC. It encodes CASSFQEIGGETQYF.

The chain employs TRBV18 and TRBJ1-3, with TRBD1 identical over 10 bases. V shed 4 bases, J shed 2 bases, and the junction held 5 bases outside the gene matches. Germline V CDR1 and CDR2: KGHSH, LQKENI. This CDR3 comprises 16 residues. Here the CDR3 reads CASSQTGTGAGNTIYF. The CDR3 DNA is TGTGCCAGCTCACAAACCGGGACAGGGGCTGGAAACACCATATATTTT.

V is TRBV9 and J is TRBJ1-4, with a possible D match to TRBD1 (6 bases). The CDR3 contains 15 residues. Germline assignment: CDR1 SGDLS and CDR2 YYNGEE. The V gene lost 6 bases and the J gene lost 5 bases, with 17 bases spanning the gap. The chain's CDR3 is CASNVDGTPNEKLFF. The CDR3 DNA reads TGTGCCAGCAATGTCGACGGGACACCAAATGAAAAACTGTTTTTT.

The rearrangement uses TRBV5-1 and TRBJ1-4; maybe TRBD1 (5 bases). The V and J ends lost 5 bases and 1 base respectively, with 9 bases between them. The CDR3 runs to 14 residues. Germline loops: CDR1 SGHRS, CDR2 YFSETQ. The CDR3 region is CASSQGGTNEKLFF. The CDR3 nucleotides read TGCGCCAGCAGTCAGGGAGGAACTAATGAAAAACTGTTTTTT.

The rearrangement uses TRBV19 and TRBJ2-3; no firm D call. Germline CDR1 and CDR2: LNHDA and SQIVND (reference sequence). The CDR3 loop spans 16 amino acids. Trimming took 7 bases from V and 4 from J, leaving 21 bases between them. CDR3 protein: CASTTQGKGFADTQYF. The CDR3 coding sequence is TGTGCCAGTACCACCCAAGGGAAGGGATTTGCAGATACGCAGTATTTT. The whole variable domain, filled in from reference TRBV19 and TRBJ2-3, reads DGGITQSPKYLFRKEGQNVTLSCEQNLNHDAMYWYRQDPGQGLRLIYYSQIVNDFQKGDIAEGYSVSREKKESFPLTVTSAQKNPTAFYLCASTTQGKGFADTQYFGPGTRLTVL.

Here the CDR3 reads CAITQRAQNTEAFF. CDR3 in DNA: TGTGCCATCACACAGAGGGCCCAGAACACTGAAGCTTTCTTT. This sequence joins TRBV10-3 and TRBJ1-1; D remains ambiguous. Trimming took 7 bases from V and 1 from J, leaving 13 bases between them. This CDR3 contains 14 residues. Germline assignment: CDR1 ENHRY and CDR2 SYGVKD.

This clone was found a few times. The chain is built from TRBV7-9 and TRBJ1-2; D remains ambiguous. The CDR3 consists of 14 residues. CDR1 is SEHNR, CDR2 FQNEAQ, per germline (reference sequence). V was shortened by 4 bases and J by 0 bases, with 9 bases between the two germline ends. The CDR3 spells CASSSYGSNYGYTF. CDR3 nucleotides: TGTGCCAGCAGCTCCTACGGTTCTAACTATGGCTACACCTTC.

V gene TRBV4-1 combines with J gene TRBJ1-2, with a tentative D call TRBD1 (5 bases). The V and J ends lost 3 bases and 1 base respectively, with 12 bases between them. Germline CDR1 reads MGHRA; CDR2 reads YSYEKL. The CDR3 is 15 residues long. CDR3 nucleotides: TGCGCCAGCAGCCAGGCGAGGGGACTTAACTATGGCTACACCTTC. Protein: CASSQARGLNYGYTF.

The chain has TRBV18 and TRBJ1-1; D remains ambiguous. This CDR3 spans 13 amino acids. Deletions cut 2 bases from V and 5 bases from J, with 9 bases between. Germline CDR1 KGHSH, CDR2 LQKENI. This CDR3 is CASSPGTETEAFF. CDR3 DNA sequence: TGTGCCAGCTCACCAGGTACAGAGACTGAAGCTTTCTTT. The variable domain in full, with the rest retrieved from reference TRBV18 and TRBJ1-1, is NAGVMQNPRHLVRRRGQEARLRCSPMKGHSHVYWYRQLPEEGLKFMVYLQKENIIDESGMPKERFSAEFPKEGPSILRIQQVVRGDSAAYFCASSPGTETEAFFGQGTRLTVV.

The genes are TRBV11-2 and TRBJ2-1, with D perhaps matching TRBD2 (5 bases). This CDR3 has 16 amino acids. V was shortened by 7 bases and J by 0 bases, with 16 bases between the two germline ends. Germline CDR1 is SGHAT and CDR2 is FQNNGV. Here the CDR3 DNA reads TGTGCCAGCACCGTCGGTGCGGGCAGCTCCTACAATGAGCAGTTCTTC. This codes for CASTVGAGSSYNEQFF.

The chain combines TRBV2 with TRBJ1-5; 9 nucleotides match TRBD1. The germline gives CDR1 SNHLY, CDR2 FYNNEI. J was trimmed by 7 bases and V by 5 bases; bases with no gene match: 12. The CDR3 covers 16 residues. The CDR3 loop reads CASSYIWGQGYQPQHF. CDR3 in DNA: TGTGCCAGCAGTTACATCTGGGGACAGGGCTACCAGCCCCAGCATTTT.